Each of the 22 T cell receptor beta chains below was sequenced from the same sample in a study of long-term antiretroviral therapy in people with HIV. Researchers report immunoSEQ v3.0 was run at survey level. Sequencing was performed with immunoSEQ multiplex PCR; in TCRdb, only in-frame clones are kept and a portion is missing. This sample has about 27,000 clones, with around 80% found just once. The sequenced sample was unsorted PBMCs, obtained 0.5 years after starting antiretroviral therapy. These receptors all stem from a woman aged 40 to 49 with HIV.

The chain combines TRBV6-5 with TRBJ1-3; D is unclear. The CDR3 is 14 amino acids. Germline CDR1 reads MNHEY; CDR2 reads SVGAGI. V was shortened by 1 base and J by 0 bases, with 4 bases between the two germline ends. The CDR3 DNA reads TGTGCCAGCAGTTACTTTGGCTCTGGAAACACCATATATTTT. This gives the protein CASSYFGSGNTIYF.

The CDR3 here is CASSLDRNTEAFF. CDR3 DNA: TGTGCCAGCAGCTTGGACAGGAACACTGAAGCTTTCTTT. The chain employs TRBV7-2 and TRBJ1-1, with D tentatively TRBD1 (6 bases). V was pared by 3 bases and J by 1 base, with 6 bases between. The CDR3 is made up of 13 amino acids. Germline assignment: CDR1 SGHTA and CDR2 FQGNSA.

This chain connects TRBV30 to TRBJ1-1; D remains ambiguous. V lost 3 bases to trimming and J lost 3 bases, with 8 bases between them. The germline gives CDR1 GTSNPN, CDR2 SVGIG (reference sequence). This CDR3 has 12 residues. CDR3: CAWRDPHTEAFF. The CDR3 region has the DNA TGTGCCTGGAGAGACCCCCACACTGAAGCTTTCTTT.

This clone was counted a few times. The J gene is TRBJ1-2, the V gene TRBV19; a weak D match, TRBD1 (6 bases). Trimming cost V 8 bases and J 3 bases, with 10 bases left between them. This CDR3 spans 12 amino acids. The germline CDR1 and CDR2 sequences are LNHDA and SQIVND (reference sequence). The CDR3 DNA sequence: TGTGCCAGTTCCGGACAGCACTATGGCTACACCTTC. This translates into CASSGQHYGYTF.

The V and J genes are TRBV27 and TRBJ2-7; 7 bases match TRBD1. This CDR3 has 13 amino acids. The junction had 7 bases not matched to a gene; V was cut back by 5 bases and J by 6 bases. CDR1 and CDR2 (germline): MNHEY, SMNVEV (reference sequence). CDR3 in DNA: TGTGCCAGCAGTAATCAGACAGGGTCCGAGCAGTACTTC. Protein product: CASSNQTGSEQYF.

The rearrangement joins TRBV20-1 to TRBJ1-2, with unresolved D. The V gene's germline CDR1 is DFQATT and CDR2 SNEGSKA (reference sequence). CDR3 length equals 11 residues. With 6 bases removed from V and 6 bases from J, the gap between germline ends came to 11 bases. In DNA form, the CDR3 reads TGCAGTGCCGCCTTGGTAAATGGCTACACCTTC. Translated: CSAALVNGYTF.

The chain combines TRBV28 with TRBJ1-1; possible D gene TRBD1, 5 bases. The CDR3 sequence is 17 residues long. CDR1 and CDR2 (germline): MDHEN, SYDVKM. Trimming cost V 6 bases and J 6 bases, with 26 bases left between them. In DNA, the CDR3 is TGTGCCAGCAGGCTTGGGGACCGCAGGTTTGGGGGGTCTGAAGCTTTCTTT. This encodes CASRLGDRRFGGSEAFF. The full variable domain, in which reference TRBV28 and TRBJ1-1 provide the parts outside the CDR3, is DVKVTQSSRYLVKRTGEKVFLECVQDMDHENMFWYRQDPGLGLRLIYFSYDVKMKEKGDIPEGYSVSREKKERFSLILESASTNQTSMYLCASRLGDRRFGGSEAFFGQGTRLTVV.

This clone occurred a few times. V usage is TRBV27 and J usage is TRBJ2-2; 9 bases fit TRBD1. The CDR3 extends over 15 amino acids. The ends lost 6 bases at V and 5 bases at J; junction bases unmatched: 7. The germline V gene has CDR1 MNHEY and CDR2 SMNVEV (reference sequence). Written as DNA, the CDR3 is TGTGCCAGCAGGGTAGGGACAGGGAGAACCGGGGAGCTGTTTTTT. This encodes CASRVGTGRTGELFF.

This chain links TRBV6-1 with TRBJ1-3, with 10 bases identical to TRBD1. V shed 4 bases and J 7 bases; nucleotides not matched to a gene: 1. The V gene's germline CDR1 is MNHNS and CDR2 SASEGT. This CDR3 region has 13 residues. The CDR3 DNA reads TGTGCCAGCAGTGGGGGACAGGGGAACACCATATATTTT. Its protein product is CASSGGQGNTIYF.

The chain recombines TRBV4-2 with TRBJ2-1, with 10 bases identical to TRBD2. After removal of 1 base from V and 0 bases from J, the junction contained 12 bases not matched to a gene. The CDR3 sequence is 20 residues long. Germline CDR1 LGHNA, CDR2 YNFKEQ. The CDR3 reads CASSQGPAGGYGGSYNEQFF. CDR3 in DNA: TGTGCCAGCAGCCAAGGGCCAGCGGGGGGGTACGGGGGCTCCTACAATGAGCAGTTCTTC.

This chain's CDR3 is CASSLDRFVTNTEAFF. CDR3 nucleotide sequence: TGTGCCAGCAGCTTAGATCGATTCGTGACCAACACTGAAGCTTTCTTT. The chain recombines TRBV7-2 with TRBJ1-1, with no clear D. The germline V and J ends were trimmed by 1 base and 2 bases, with 14 bases remaining between them. This CDR3 is 16 amino acids long. Germline V gene lookup returns CDR1 SGHTA and CDR2 FQGNSA.

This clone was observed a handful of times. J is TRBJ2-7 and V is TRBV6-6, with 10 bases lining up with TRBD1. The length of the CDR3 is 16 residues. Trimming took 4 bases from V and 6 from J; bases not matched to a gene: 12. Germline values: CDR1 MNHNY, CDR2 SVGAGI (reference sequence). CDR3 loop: CASSLLQSRDRGEQYF. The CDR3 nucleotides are TGTGCCAGCAGTTTGCTACAGTCCCGGGACAGGGGCGAGCAGTACTTC.

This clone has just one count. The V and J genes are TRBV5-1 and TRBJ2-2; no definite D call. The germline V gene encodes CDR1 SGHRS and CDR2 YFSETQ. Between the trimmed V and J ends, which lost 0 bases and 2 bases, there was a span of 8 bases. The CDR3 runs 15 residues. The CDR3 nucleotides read TGCGCCAGCAGCTTGGGGTACAGCAACACCGGGGAGCTGTTTTTT. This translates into CASSLGYSNTGELFF.

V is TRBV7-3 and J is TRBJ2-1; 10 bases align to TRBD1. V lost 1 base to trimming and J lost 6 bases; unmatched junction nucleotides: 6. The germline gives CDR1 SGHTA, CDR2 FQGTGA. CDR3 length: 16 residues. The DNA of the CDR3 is TGTGCCAGCAGCTTAAATCGACAGGGGGCGATCAATGAGCAGTTCTTC. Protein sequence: CASSLNRQGAINEQFF.

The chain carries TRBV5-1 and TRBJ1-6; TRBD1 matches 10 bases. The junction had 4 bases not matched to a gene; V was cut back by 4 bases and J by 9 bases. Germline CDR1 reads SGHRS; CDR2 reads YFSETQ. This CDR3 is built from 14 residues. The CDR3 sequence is CASSPGTGVSPLHF. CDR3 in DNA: TGCGCCAGCAGCCCGGGGACAGGGGTTTCACCCCTCCACTTT.

CDR3 residues: CASSEASQGRAFF. The CDR3 DNA follows: TGTGCCAGCAGTGAAGCGAGTCAGGGGAGGGCTTTCTTT. The chain uses TRBV2 and TRBJ1-1; possibly TRBD1 for D (6 bases). The CDR3 extends over 13 amino acids. The V end was cut by 0 bases, the J end by 11 bases, with 13 bases between. The germline gives CDR1 SNHLY, CDR2 FYNNEI. Combining the CDR3 with reference TRBV2 and TRBJ1-1 gives the whole variable domain EPEVTQTPSHQVTQMGQEVILRCVPISNHLYFYWYRQILGQKVEFLVSFYNNEISEKSEIFDDQFSVERPDGSNFTLKIRSTKLEDSAMYFCASSEASQGRAFFGQGTRLTVV.

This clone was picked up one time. CDR3 loop: CAWKGGASTDTQYF. The CDR3 DNA reads as TGTGCCTGGAAGGGCGGAGCTAGCACAGATACGCAGTATTTT. The chain has TRBV30 and TRBJ2-3; the D is unclear. Between the trimmed V and J ends, which lost 4 bases and 0 bases, there was a span of 11 bases. This CDR3 comprises 14 residues. Germline V gives CDR1 GTSNPN, CDR2 SVGIG (reference sequence). The full variable domain, rest sourced from reference TRBV30 and TRBJ2-3, is SQTIHQWPATLVQPVGSPLSLECTVEGTSNPNLYWYRQAAGRGLQLLFYSVGIGQISSEVPQNLSASRPQDRQFILSSKKLLLSDSGFYLCAWKGGASTDTQYFGPGTRLTVL.

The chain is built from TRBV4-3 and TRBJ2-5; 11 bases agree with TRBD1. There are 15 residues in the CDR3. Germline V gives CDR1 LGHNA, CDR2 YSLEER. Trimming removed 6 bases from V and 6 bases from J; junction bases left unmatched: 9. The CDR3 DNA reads TGCGCCAGCAGACCGGGACAGGGGGGCCAGAAGACCCAGTACTTC. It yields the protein CASRPGQGGQKTQYF.

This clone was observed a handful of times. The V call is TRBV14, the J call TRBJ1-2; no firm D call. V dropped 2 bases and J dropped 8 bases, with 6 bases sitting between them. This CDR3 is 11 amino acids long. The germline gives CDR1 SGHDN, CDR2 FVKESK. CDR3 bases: TGTGCCAGCAGCCAAAACGAGGGCTACACCTTC. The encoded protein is CASSQNEGYTF.

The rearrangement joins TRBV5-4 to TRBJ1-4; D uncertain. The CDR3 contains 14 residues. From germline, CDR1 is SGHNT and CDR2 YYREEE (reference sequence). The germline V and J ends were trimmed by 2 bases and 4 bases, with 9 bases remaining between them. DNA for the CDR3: TGTGCCAGCAGCTTTACGGGGAGTAATGAAAAACTGTTTTTT. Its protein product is CASSFTGSNEKLFF. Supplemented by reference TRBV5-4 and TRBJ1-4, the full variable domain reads ETGVTQSPTHLIKTRGQQVTLRCSSQSGHNTVSWYQQALGQGPQFIFQYYREEENGRGNFPPRFSGLQFPNYSSELNVNALELDDSALYLCASSFTGSNEKLFFGSGTQLSVL.

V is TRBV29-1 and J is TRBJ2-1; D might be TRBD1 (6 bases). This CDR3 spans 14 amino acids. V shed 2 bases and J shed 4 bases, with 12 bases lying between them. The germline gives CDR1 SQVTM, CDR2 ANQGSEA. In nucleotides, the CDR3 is TGCAGCGTTGAAAAGGGGGACCGATACAATGAGCAGTTCTTC. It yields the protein CSVEKGDRYNEQFF.

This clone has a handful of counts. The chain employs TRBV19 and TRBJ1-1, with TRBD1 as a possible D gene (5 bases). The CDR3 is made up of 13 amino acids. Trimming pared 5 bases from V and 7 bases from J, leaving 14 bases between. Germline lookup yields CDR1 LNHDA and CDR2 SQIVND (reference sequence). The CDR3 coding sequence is TGTGCCAGTAGTCCCCTCCAGGGCATTGAAGCTTTCTTT. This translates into CASSPLQGIEAFF.